This TCR beta chain was sequenced for a study of beta chain features in type 1 diabetes (dated by TCRdb to about 2018). The study in broad terms: Patients and healthy donors did not differ in mean age, gender distribution, total cell number or subset yield. A total of approximately 100 million sorted cells were examined across all samples, and the number of cells per subset was strongly correlated with RNA yield. The study compared the TCRB repertoires of sorted circulating CD4+ T cell subsets in recently diagnosed type 1 diabetes patients with those in matched healthy donors. Regulatory and stem cell-like memory subsets were isolated from only 8 patients and roughly 8 healthy donors, whereas naive and central memory subsets came from all 28 donors.

Each donor gave one peripheral blood draw, approximately 120 mL on average, collected into heparinised tubes. A BD FACSAria II was used to sort naive, central memory, regulatory and stem cell-like memory CD4+ T cells with a panel that included CD45RO, CCR7, CD25, CD127, CD95 and CD27. A purity above 95% was achieved for all sorted populations. PBMCs were separated immediately by Lymphoprep density gradient centrifugation and were stained directly, without being cultured. Samples were stained and sorted in pairs, with one healthy donor and one patient per experiment, so that batch effects were minimized. The paper as a whole reports these results and caveats: Naive, central memory and regulatory TCRB repertoires appeared to be more alike among patients than among healthy donors. Because cDNA was sequenced instead of genomic DNA, activated cells with high expression could be over-represented, although the groups did not differ in activation or CD3 levels. Only small numbers of individuals were included in the HLA sub-analyses, which left unresolved whether HLA type had any influence on TCRB rearrangement. Fewer insertions and more nucleotide deletions at VDJ recombination sites were observed in patients with type 1 diabetes, implying thymic rearrangement abnormalities. Shorter templates might be favored by PCR, yet because patient and control samples were amplified and corrected together, any such skew would affect both groups equally. In all four CD4+ subsets, TCRB CDR3 length was moderately but significantly shorter in type 1 diabetes patients.

From cysteine to phenylalanine, the CDR3 is 13 amino acids long. The CDR3 DNA has 39 bases and is translated from base 1. Trimming at the junction amounts to 0 bases on V and 17 bases on J, and the germline ends lie 14 bases apart. The CDR1 and CDR2 encoded by the germline V gene are LGHNA and YNFKEQ. As for this clone: Which antigen it targets is not known. Per-nucleotide qualities are absent, and no much larger clonotype sits a single base away.

All of the isolated RNA was reverse transcribed with the High Capacity cDNA Reverse Transcription Kit, so expressed TCRB transcripts were sequenced. Deep immunoSEQ sequencing was applied to naive, central memory and regulatory T cell samples, giving an average of around 3.8 million total reads per sample. Sorted cells were lysed in RLT buffer, and RNA was extracted using DNase-treated RNeasy Micro or Mini kits according to cell number. Each cell subset was processed on its own to prevent cross-contamination, while patient and healthy donor samples were processed together. Using the immunoSEQ multiplex PCR, TCRB sequences were amplified from cDNA into 87-bp fragments spanning the CDR3 region. Sequencing of the amplicons was performed on the Illumina HiSeq platform. Per the authors' processing: PCR bias was computationally corrected using synthetic template baselines, reads within Hamming distance 2 were collapsed, and singletons that could not be merged were discarded. By aligning reads against IMGT, V, D and J genes, CDR3 length, and insertions or deletions at six rearrangement sites were assigned. Clonotype counts were normalized to sorted cell number within each subset before computing true diversity and Gini coefficients with the tcR R package. Repertoire sharing was quantified using the overlap coefficient calculated on TCRB nucleotide sequences. Out-of-frame TCRB sequences from naive cells were analyzed as a proxy for the pre-selection repertoire. TCRdb's version of the immuneACCESS table is confined to in-frame rearrangements and falls short of the full clone set. An unresolved V gene accounts for under half of the shortfall where checked; the remainder is of unknown origin. V, J and clone size derive from that table, while D and trimming were established from the DNA sequence. This sample gives fewer than 300,000 clones in total; approximately 10% of them show up just once. Of the sample, around 0.017% falls within the top ten clones.

The material sequenced was naive CD4+ T cells from blood. The sample's cell subset or site label, in plain terms: true naive CD4+ T cells. This receptor chain uses TRBV4-2 and TRBJ1-6; no D gene call is confident. The receptor comes from a man younger than 45 with type 1 diabetes. The sequenced DNA is TGTGCCAGCAGCCAAGATCCCTGGGAGTCCATCCACTTT. The translation is CASSQDPWESIHF.